Listed below are T cell receptor beta chains from one sample, sequenced in a study of T cell repertoires in cytomegalovirus infection. TCRdb independently ran MiXCR on the reads; one entry per CDR3 protein. The sample holds roughly 320,000 distinct CDR3 sequences, more than 8% seen once. The sequenced sample was PBMCs. All receptors come from a human donor in good health (CMV status not recorded). Some clones in this sample may be carry-over from other donors' samples. The CDR3 runs from the conserved cysteine through the conserved F or W. A D gene is named only where the DNA matches it firmly. The size field is filled for only some rows; it gives once, few, many or a size class.

v_call	j_call	clone_size	d_call	cdr3_nt	cdr3_aa
TRBV28	TRBJ2-5	NA	NA	TGTGCCAGCAGTTTATGGGCAAACAGAGAGACCCAGTACTTC	CASSLWANRETQYF
TRBV19	TRBJ2-1	many	TRBD2	TGTGCCAGTAACTCCGGGACTAGCGGGGACTCCAATGAGCAGTTCTTC	CASNSGTSGDSNEQFF
TRBV7-2	TRBJ2-3	many	NA	TGTGCCAGCAGCTTCCGGGGTGGCGGAGGTCGCACAGATACGCAGTATTTT	CASSFRGGGGRTDTQYF
TRBV9	TRBJ2-3	NA	NA	TGTGCCAGCAGCGTAACCGGACACTGGACAGATACGCAGTATTTT	CASSVTGHWTDTQYF
TRBV4-2	TRBJ1-1	NA	NA	TGTGCCAGCAATCCCGACCCAACAGGGAACACTGAAGCTTTCTTT	CASNPDPTGNTEAFF
TRBV5-6	TRBJ2-5	NA	NA	TGTGCCAGCAGCGGGGCTTCGAGAGAGACCCAGTACTTC	CASSGASRETQYF
TRBV27	TRBJ2-3	NA	NA	TGTGCCAGCGGCCGAGCGGGTGTTGGTACGCAGTATTTT	CASGRAGVGTQYF
TRBV12-3/TRBV12-4	TRBJ1-4	many	NA	TGTGCCAGCAGTCCTGGTTTTTCATTAGTTGCAACTAATGAAAAACTGTTTTTT	CASSPGFSLVATNEKLFF
TRBV7-2	TRBJ2-2	many	NA	TGTGCCAGCAGCTTAGGACTATCCGCGAACACCGGGGAGCTGTTTTTT	CASSLGLSANTGELFF
TRBV25-1	TRBJ2-3	few	NA	TGTGCCAGCAGTGAATCGGTCGGCCTCACAGATACGCAGTATTTT	CASSESVGLTDTQYF
TRBV27	TRBJ2-7	few	NA	TGTGCCAGCAGTCCCATGACTAGAGCCTCCTACGAGCAGTACTTC	CASSPMTRASYEQYF
TRBV7-2	TRBJ1-4	many	TRBD1	TGTGCCAGCAGCACGAGGGACAGGGGTCACGAAAAACTGTTTTTT	CASSTRDRGHEKLFF
TRBV7-2	TRBJ2-1	many	NA	TGTGCCAGCAGCCCAGGGTCCGACGAGCAGTTCTTC	CASSPGSDEQFF
TRBV15	TRBJ1-2	few	NA	TGTGCCACCAGCAGAGGGGGCGGGGGCTACACCTTC	CATSRGGGGYTF
TRBV7-2	TRBJ2-2	NA	NA	TGTGCCAGCAGCTTAGCTCTAGCTGAAGGCGGGGAGCTGTTTTTT	CASSLALAEGGELFF
TRBV6-6	TRBJ2-5	NA	TRBD2	TGTGCCAGCACTTTTAGGGGACTACAAGAGACCCAGTACTTC	CASTFRGLQETQYF
TRBV2	TRBJ1-2	NA	NA	TGTGCCAGCAGTGAAGCGCATGACAGAAACGGCTACACCTTC	CASSEAHDRNGYTF
TRBV5-4	TRBJ2-2	many	NA	TGTGCCAGCAGCCCCGTTGGAGGGGGCTCCGGGGAGCTGTTTTTT	CASSPVGGGSGELFF
TRBV7-2	TRBJ1-5	NA	NA	TGTGCCAGCAAGGCGACAGAACCTAATCAGCCCCAGCATTTT	CASKATEPNQPQHF
TRBV15	TRBJ2-1	few	NA	TGTGCCACCAGTCAAGAGGGGGGGGTTTACAATGAGCAGTTCTTC	CATSQEGGVYNEQFF
TRBV28	TRBJ2-3	NA	NA	TGTGCCAGCAGCCTAGCCTTCACAGATACGCAGTATTTT	CASSLAFTDTQYF
TRBV12-3/TRBV12-4	TRBJ1-6	few	NA	TGTGCCAGCAGACCGACAGCTGGAGGAAATTCACCCCTCCACTTT	CASRPTAGGNSPLHF
TRBV7-8	TRBJ2-5	many	TRBD2	TGTGCCAGCAGCCCAGAGAGCGGGAGGGCCGGAGAGACCCAGTACTTC	CASSPESGRAGETQYF
TRBV7-2	TRBJ2-1	many	TRBD2	TGTGCCAGCAGCTTCACTGGGACTAGCGGGGGCCCCAATGAGCAGTTCTTC	CASSFTGTSGGPNEQFF
TRBV19	TRBJ2-1	few	NA	TGTGCCAGTAGTATAGCCCGGGAGCAGTTCTTC	CASSIAREQFF
TRBV28	TRBJ1-1	NA	NA	TGTGCCAGCAGCTCCCTGATTGCATTCAGTGAAGCTTTCTTT	CASSSLIAFSEAFF
TRBV7-8	TRBJ2-1	many	NA	TGTGCCAGCAGCTTAGGTGCGACGGGGGAGCAGTTCTTC	CASSLGATGEQFF
TRBV7-3	TRBJ2-1	few	NA	TGTGCCAGCAGCTTAACTCCCGCCAACGAGCAGTTCTTC	CASSLTPANEQFF
TRBV6-8	TRBJ2-2	few	TRBD1	TGTGCCAGCAGTAATAGGACAGGGTATATCTCCGGGGAGCTGTTTTTT	CASSNRTGYISGELFF
TRBV7-2	TRBJ1-2	NA	NA	TGTGCCAGCAGCTTCGAGCTCAGGGGTCCCTATGGCTACACCTTC	CASSFELRGPYGYTF
TRBV6-6	TRBJ2-5	NA	NA	TGTGCCAGCAGTTACTCAAAAGGACAGTACCGTTCTCAAGAGACCCAGTACTTC	CASSYSKGQYRSQETQYF
TRBV20-1	TRBJ2-7	many	NA	TGCAGTGCTAGAGTGGGGGCCACCTACGAGCAGTACTTC	CSARVGATYEQYF
TRBV30	TRBJ2-1	NA	TRBD2	TGTGCCTGGAGTGCGCCGGGACTAGGGGTAGCGGGTGGGCAGTTCTTC	CAWSAPGLGVAGGQFF
TRBV4-1	TRBJ1-1	NA	NA	TGCGCCAGCAGCCAAGGGGAGACCCGGGATGAAGCTTTCTTT	CASSQGETRDEAFF
TRBV28	TRBJ2-4	NA	TRBD1	TGTGCCAGCAGTCGGCGATCCGGGACAGGGGGCATGAGTGCCAAAAACATTCAGTACTTC	CASSRRSGTGGMSAKNIQYF
TRBV28	TRBJ1-5	NA	TRBD1	TGTGCCAGCAGCGACAGGGGGCGTCAGCCCCAGCATTTT	CASSDRGRQPQHF
TRBV3-1	TRBJ2-1	NA	NA	TGTGCCAGCAGCCAAGGTGTGCAGCAGTTCTTC	CASSQGVQQFF
TRBV7-2	TRBJ2-1	few	TRBD1	TGTGCCAGCAGCTTAGCCGGAGGGACAGGGAGGGCTTACAATGAGCAGTTCTTC	CASSLAGGTGRAYNEQFF
TRBV4-1	TRBJ1-5	NA	NA	TGCGCCAGCAGCCTCCATTCGGCTAGCAATCAGCCCCAGCATTTT	CASSLHSASNQPQHF
TRBV7-2	TRBJ2-1	many	TRBD2	TGTGCCAGCAGCTATCAAGCGGGAGGGCCGCGTAATGAGCAGTTCTTC	CASSYQAGGPRNEQFF
TRBV7-2	TRBJ1-1	few	NA	TGTGCCAGCAGCTTCAAGGGCACTGAAGCTTTCTTT	CASSFKGTEAFF
TRBV7-9	TRBJ2-1	few	NA	TGTGCCAGCAGCTCCCCCCCCCCGACAGACTACAATGAGCAGTTCTTC	CASSSPPPTDYNEQFF
TRBV4-2	TRBJ2-5	NA	NA	TGTGCCAGCAGCCAAGGGAGTTCACAAGAGACCCAGTACTTC	CASSQGSSQETQYF
TRBV6-8	TRBJ1-1	few	NA	TGTGCCAGCAGTTACCGGGCAGGGAACACGAACACTGAAGCTTTCTTT	CASSYRAGNTNTEAFF
TRBV6-6	TRBJ1-1	many	TRBD1	TGTGCCAGCAGTTACACAGGGGGAGAGAAGACTTTCTTT	CASSYTGGEKTFF
TRBV29-1	TRBJ2-5	many	TRBD2	TGCAGCGTTGGAGGGGTCGGCGGGGGATACGGGGAGACCCAGTACTTC	CSVGGVGGGYGETQYF
TRBV28	TRBJ2-1	few	NA	TGTGCCAGCAGTTTTGGACTCAAGAGCAATGAGCAGTTCTTC	CASSFGLKSNEQFF
TRBV7-2	TRBJ2-2	many	NA	TGTGCCAGCAGCTTGGGAGGACAGTACACTGCCGGGGAGCTGTTTTTT	CASSLGGQYTAGELFF
TRBV7-2	TRBJ2-2	many	TRBD2	TGTGCCAGCAGCTTCGGACTAGCGGGAGGGATCGGGGAGCTGTTTTTT	CASSFGLAGGIGELFF
TRBV25-1	TRBJ2-3	NA	NA	TGTGCCAGCAGTACTGCAGGGGTGTTTGTGCAGTATTTT	CASSTAGVFVQYF
TRBV19	TRBJ2-3	NA	NA	TGTGCCAGTAGTGTACAGAACACAGATACGCAGTATTTT	CASSVQNTDTQYF
TRBV12-3/TRBV12-4	TRBJ2-5	few	TRBD1	TGTGCCAGCAGCGCTCCAAGGGGGCCCCAGTACTTC	CASSAPRGPQYF
TRBV7-3	TRBJ2-3	few	TRBD1	TGTGCCAGCAGCTTACGAGGGACAGGGGCCCCAGATACGCAGTATTTT	CASSLRGTGAPDTQYF
TRBV7-6	TRBJ1-2	few	NA	TGTGCCAGCAGCTACTACACCGGGGATGCCTACACCTTC	CASSYYTGDAYTF
TRBV5-6	TRBJ2-2	NA	NA	TGTGCCAGCAGCTTGGTAGGGCCGGAGCTGTTTTTT	CASSLVGPELFF
TRBV7-6	TRBJ1-2	few	TRBD1	TGTGCCAGCAGCTTAGGGACAGGGATCTATGGCTACACCTTC	CASSLGTGIYGYTF
TRBV6-1	TRBJ2-7	many	NA	TGTGCCAGCAGTTCCCCTAGTCGGGCTCCTGGATCCCACGAGCAGTACTTC	CASSSPSRAPGSHEQYF
TRBV24-1	TRBJ2-3	many	NA	TGTGCCACCAGTGATCCGGGACGTAGCACAGATACGCAGTATTTT	CATSDPGRSTDTQYF
TRBV15	TRBJ2-3	few	NA	TGTGCCACCAGCAGAGACGGAGGGATATCAGATACGCAGTATTTT	CATSRDGGISDTQYF